This TCR beta chain was obtained from a study of T cells expressing NK-cell markers. Study details: Out of eight donors sequenced, seven tested HCMV-seropositive and the remaining one seronegative.

TCRdb reprocessed the 5' RACE reads and reports one entry per CDR3 protein, with no DNA. This table holds 300,000 to 450,000 distinct CDR3 sequences. The germline CDR1 and CDR2 sequences are SQVTM and ANQGSEA. The CDR3 is 13 amino acids. Material for sequencing was blood T cells: a sorted CD56 or NKG2C T cell subset, CD4+ or CD8+ T cells, or bulk PBMC T cells (not recorded which). The V and J genes are TRBV29-1 and TRBJ2-7; lacking DNA, the TRBD1 call made by TCRdb goes unchecked. This TCR was recovered from a man aged 18-75 years in good health. The CDR3 protein is CSATGTHSYEQYF.